The sequence of this T cell receptor (beta chain) was determined in a study of T-cell reconstitution after alpha-beta-depleted transplantation in children. Notes on the study in general: High day-60 TCRbeta diversity in some patients came from surviving recipient T cells and thymic progenitors. Roughly two months post-transplant, alpha-beta T cells reportedly originated from several hundred graft clones that had expanded. At one year after transplant, newly produced T cells mostly accounted for T-cell counts and diversity.

This clonotype was seen repeatedly, ten times or more. The antigen remains undetermined. This CDR3 comprises 15 residues. Trimming took 4 bases from V and 2 from J; bases not matched to a gene: 2. CDR1 SEHNR and CDR2 FQNEAQ come from the germline V gene (reference sequence). Researchers prepared the TCRbeta library using unique molecular identifiers, the study reports. TCRdb re-analysed the PCR reads in MiXCR, keeping a single row per CDR3 protein. The profile shows about 490,000 distinct CDR3 sequences, 10% to 13% of them singletons. The chain couples TRBV7-9 to TRBJ1-5, with TRBD1 identical over 10 bases. This clonotype was obtained from a child under 10 years old with inherited bone marrow failure, due to receive a stem cell transplant. The sequences come from PBMCs, collected before TCRalphabeta/CD19-depleted stem cell transplant. This CDR3 reads CASSSGTGGNQPQHF. CDR3 in DNA: TGTGCCAGCAGCTCTGGGACAGGGGGCAATCAGCCCCAGCATTTT.